The clone carrying this TCR beta chain was observed many times. Its antigen is not known. TCRbeta library construction was performed incorporating unique molecular identifiers. A single record per CDR3 protein comes from TCRdb applying MiXCR to the PCR reads. The sample lists approximately 290,000 distinct CDR3 sequences, roughly 10% seen once, with roughly a quarter in the top ten. This CDR3 spans 14 amino acids. The germline V gene has CDR1 SGHRS and CDR2 YFSETQ. V gave up 4 bases and J gave up 1 base; unmatched junction bases: 4. The sample is drawn from a study of T-cell reconstitution after alpha-beta-depleted transplantation in children. Study results and limitations: Recipient T cells and thymic progenitors that survived gave rise to the high TCRbeta diversity observed at day 60 in some patients. Reported findings indicate that, about two months after transplant, alpha-beta T cells came from several hundred expanded clones, which were derived from non-depleted graft cells. T cells produced anew were the main source of T-cell counts and diversity one year after transplant.

This sequence originates from a male patient aged 2-15 years who had a stem cell transplant for chronic granulomatous disease, so the T cells may come from the graft donor. The sample was peripheral blood, taken 180 days after TCRalphabeta/CD19-depleted stem cell transplant. This chain links TRBV5-1 with TRBJ1-1, with 7 bases matching TRBD1. The CDR3 spells CASSLGTANTEAFF. CDR3 DNA: TGCGCCAGCAGCCTCGGGACAGCGAACACTGAAGCTTTCTTT.